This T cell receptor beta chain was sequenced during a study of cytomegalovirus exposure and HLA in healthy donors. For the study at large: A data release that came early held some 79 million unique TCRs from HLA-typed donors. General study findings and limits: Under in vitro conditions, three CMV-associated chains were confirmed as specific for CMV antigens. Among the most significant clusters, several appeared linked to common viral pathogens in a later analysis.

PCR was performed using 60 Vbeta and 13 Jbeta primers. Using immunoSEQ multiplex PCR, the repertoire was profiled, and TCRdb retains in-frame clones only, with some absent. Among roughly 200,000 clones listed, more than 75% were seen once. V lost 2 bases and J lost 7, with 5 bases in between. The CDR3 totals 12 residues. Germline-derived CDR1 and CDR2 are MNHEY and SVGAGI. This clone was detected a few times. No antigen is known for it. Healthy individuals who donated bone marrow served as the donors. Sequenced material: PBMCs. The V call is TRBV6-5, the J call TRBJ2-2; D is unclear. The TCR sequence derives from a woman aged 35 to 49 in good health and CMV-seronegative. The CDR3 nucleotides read TGTGCCAGCAGTTACCACGGCGGGGAGCTGTTTTTT. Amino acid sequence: CASSYHGGELFF.